The next 18 T cell receptor beta chains were all read from a single sample in a study of blood T cell repertoires in COVID-19. Clones were read by immunoSEQ multiplex PCR, and TCRdb kept only the in-frame ones, dropping some. This sample has over 200,000 clones; approximately 80% occur once, and the top ten carry 27%. The sequenced sample consisted of peripheral blood. These receptors originate from a man aged 40-55 years with acute or convalescent COVID-19.

This chain links TRBV21-1 with TRBJ2-1; TRBD2 was called by the table and not checked on the DNA. TRBV21-1 is noted as a pseudogene. The CDR3 consists of 17 residues. The CDR3 DNA reads as TGTGCCAGCAGCAAAGAGGAGCCGGTTTGGCCGTGCAATGAGCAGTTCTTC. This encodes CASSKEEPVWPCNEQFF.

The chain employs TRBV6-5 and TRBJ1-2, with 7 bases lining up with TRBD1. V trimming: 6 bases; J trimming: 6 bases; junction bases outside the gene matches: 7. The germline gives CDR1 MNHEY, CDR2 SVGAGI. The CDR3 is made up of 13 amino acids. CDR3 protein: CASRPGTVHGYTF. The CDR3 coding sequence is TGTGCCAGCAGACCCGGGACAGTACATGGCTACACCTTC.

Concerning this clone itself: The sample has other DNA sequences that encode this CDR3 too. V gene TRBV19 combines with J gene TRBJ2-7; D uncertain. This CDR3 region has 12 residues. Germline assignment: CDR1 LNHDA and CDR2 SQIVND (reference sequence). V gave up 4 bases and J gave up 3 bases, with 7 bases separating them. This CDR3 reads CASSTGSYEQYF. DNA of the CDR3: TGTGCCAGTAGTACTGGCAGCTACGAGCAGTACTTC. The full variable domain, with the rest looked up from reference TRBV19 and TRBJ2-7, is DGGITQSPKYLFRKEGQNVTLSCEQNLNHDAMYWYRQDPGQGLRLIYYSQIVNDFQKGDIAEGYSVSREKKESFPLTVTSAQKNPTAFYLCASSTGSYEQYFGPGTRLTVT.

The chain is built from TRBV19 and TRBJ1-5; 8 nucleotides agree with TRBD1. Germline V gives CDR1 LNHDA, CDR2 SQIVND (reference sequence). This CDR3 spans 16 amino acids. V shed 6 bases, J shed 3 bases, and the junction held 10 bases outside the gene matches. In DNA form, the CDR3 reads TGTGCCAGTAGCTTCGGGACAGGTCGAAACAATCAGCCCCAGCATTTT. It is translated as CASSFGTGRNNQPQHF.

This sequence joins TRBV27 and TRBJ2-7; 11 nucleotides line up with TRBD2. This CDR3 has 18 amino acids. Germline loops: CDR1 MNHEY, CDR2 SMNVEV (reference sequence). V gave up 7 bases and J gave up 1 base; unmatched junction bases: 15. The CDR3 sequence: CASTGLAGGTGWSYEQYF. CDR3 nucleotides: TGTGCCAGCACTGGGCTAGCGGGAGGAACGGGTTGGTCCTACGAGCAGTACTTC.

This CDR3 is CASSIGQGGITEAFF. CDR3 DNA: TGTGCCAGTAGTATTGGACAGGGAGGGATCACTGAAGCTTTCTTT. V gene TRBV19 combines with J gene TRBJ1-1, with TRBD1 matching 8 bases. V was clipped by 3 bases and J by 4 bases; unmatched bases: 7. This CDR3 is built from 15 residues. Germline assignment: CDR1 LNHDA and CDR2 SQIVND (reference sequence).

This clone is a singleton in its sample. The rearrangement joins TRBV19 to TRBJ1-5; 7 bases line up with TRBD1. CDR1 is LNHDA, CDR2 SQIVND, per germline (reference sequence). V dropped 1 base and J dropped 6; count of bases not matched to a gene: 3. The CDR3 totals 14 residues. The CDR3 coding sequence is TGTGCCAGTAGTATAGGGGCAGGGGGTCAGCCCCAGCATTTT. Translated, it gives CASSIGAGGQPQHF.

The chain recombines TRBV5-4 with TRBJ2-5; 8 bases align to TRBD1. The length of the CDR3 is 17 residues. J was trimmed by 1 base and V by 1 base; bases with no gene match: 9. Germline CDR1 SGHNT, CDR2 YYREEE (reference sequence). The CDR3 protein is CASSLPPGQATQETQYF. The CDR3 region has the DNA TGTGCCAGCAGCTTGCCCCCGGGACAGGCTACCCAAGAGACCCAGTACTTC.

The sample holds one count of this clone. The chain joins TRBV10-3 to TRBJ2-1; 7 nucleotides align to TRBD2. V was clipped by 7 bases and J by 7 bases; unmatched bases: 7. The CDR3 has 13 residues. The germline gives CDR1 ENHRY, CDR2 SYGVKD. The CDR3 region is CAITPGLNNEQFF. The CDR3 coding sequence is TGTGCCATCACCCCGGGACTAAATAATGAGCAGTTCTTC.

This clone was picked up one time. The genes are TRBV7-2 and TRBJ1-2, with TRBD1 matching 7 bases. Germline V gene lookup returns CDR1 SGHTA and CDR2 FQGNSA. CDR3 length equals 15 residues. Losses at the gene ends were 1 base for V and 8 bases for J; bases not matched to a gene: 10. Here the CDR3 DNA reads TGTGCCAGCAGCTTAGGGGGACAGTCCCCGGGGGGCTACACCTTC. This sequence encodes CASSLGGQSPGGYTF.

Only one count was recorded for this clone. The rearrangement links TRBV12-3 or TRBV12-4 to TRBJ1-2; D not resolved. The V end was cut by 3 bases, the J end by 10 bases, with 15 bases between. The CDR3 runs 13 residues. CDR3 sequence: CASSFFGEEDYTF. The CDR3 bases are TGTGCCAGCAGTTTTTTCGGGGAGGAAGACTACACCTTC.

This rearrangement joins TRBV24-1 to TRBJ1-1; D gene uncertain. Germline loops: CDR1 KGHDR, CDR2 SFDVKD. This CDR3 region has 15 residues. V lost 8 bases and J lost 2, with 17 bases in between. CDR3 region: CATTIRGFDNTEAFF. CDR3 in DNA: TGTGCCACCACCATTAGAGGGTTTGATAACACTGAAGCTTTCTTT.

This chain connects TRBV20-1 to TRBJ1-1; D not resolved. CDR3 length: 11 amino acids. In germline, CDR1 is DFQATT, CDR2 SNEGSKA (reference sequence). The germline V and J ends were trimmed by 3 bases and 11 bases, with 13 bases remaining between them. CDR3 DNA: TGCAGTGCTAGTTTCCGGTACGGGGCTTTCTTT. Protein sequence: CSASFRYGAFF.

This CDR3 is CASRPGARGGELFF. The CDR3 bases are TGTGCCAGCAGGCCAGGGGCGAGGGGCGGGGAGCTGTTTTTT. This chain links TRBV2 with TRBJ2-2; maybe TRBD1 (6 bases). CDR1 and CDR2 from the germline V gene are SNHLY and FYNNEI. The CDR3 runs to 14 residues. V was cut by 6 bases and J by 7 bases, with 15 bases left in between.

V gene TRBV6-1 combines with J gene TRBJ2-3, with TRBD1 identical over 7 bases. The V segment lost 3 bases and the J segment 3 bases; nucleotides outside the gene matches: 0. This CDR3 has 13 amino acids. Germline V gene data show CDR1 as MNHNS and CDR2 as SASEGT. Written as DNA, the CDR3 is TGTGCCAGCAGTGAGGACAGGACAGATACGCAGTATTTT. Protein sequence: CASSEDRTDTQYF.

J is TRBJ1-2 and V is TRBV19, with 9 bases lining up with TRBD1. The CDR3 extends over 15 amino acids. Germline V gene data show CDR1 as LNHDA and CDR2 as SQIVND (reference sequence). With V trimmed by 0 bases and J by 8 bases, 7 bases remained unmatched. As DNA, the CDR3 is TGTGCCAGTAGTATAGACCTGGACAGGGGAGCCGGCTACACCTTC. Translating it yields CASSIDLDRGAGYTF.

The CDR3 protein is CASSLPRTGSQETQYF. The CDR3 nucleotides are TGTGCCAGCAGCTTACCGAGGACAGGTTCCCAAGAGACCCAGTACTTC. V and J are TRBV11-1 and TRBJ2-5; 7 bases line up with TRBD1. J gave up 1 base and V 2 bases, and 7 bases lay outside the gene matches. The CDR3 extends over 16 amino acids. Germline V gene data show CDR1 as SGHAT and CDR2 as FQDESV (reference sequence).

The chain couples TRBV4-3 to TRBJ1-4, with unresolved D. Trimming removed 4 bases at V and 5 bases at J, with 8 bases between. This CDR3 is 13 amino acids long. CDR1 is LGHNA, CDR2 YSLEER, per germline. CDR3 nucleotides: TGCGCCAGCAGCCCGGACTTGAATGAAAAACTGTTTTTT. Translating gives CASSPDLNEKLFF.